This paragraph covers one TCR beta chain sequence. These data come from a study of blood T cell repertoires in COVID-19. Germline lookup yields CDR1 SQVTM and CDR2 ANQGSEA. Trimming pared 7 bases from V and 0 bases from J, leaving 9 bases between. The CDR3 runs 12 residues. The data were produced by immunoSEQ multiplex PCR, yet TCRdb's version contains in-frame clones alone and is incomplete. The sample lists approximately 270,000 clones, roughly 80% occurring once. The TCR comes from a man older than 75 with acute or convalescent COVID-19. The specimen sequenced was peripheral blood. The chain links TRBV29-1 to TRBJ1-2; D remains ambiguous. The CDR3 protein is CSAARANYGYTF. CDR3 bases: TGCAGCGCGGCAAGAGCTAACTATGGCTACACCTTC.